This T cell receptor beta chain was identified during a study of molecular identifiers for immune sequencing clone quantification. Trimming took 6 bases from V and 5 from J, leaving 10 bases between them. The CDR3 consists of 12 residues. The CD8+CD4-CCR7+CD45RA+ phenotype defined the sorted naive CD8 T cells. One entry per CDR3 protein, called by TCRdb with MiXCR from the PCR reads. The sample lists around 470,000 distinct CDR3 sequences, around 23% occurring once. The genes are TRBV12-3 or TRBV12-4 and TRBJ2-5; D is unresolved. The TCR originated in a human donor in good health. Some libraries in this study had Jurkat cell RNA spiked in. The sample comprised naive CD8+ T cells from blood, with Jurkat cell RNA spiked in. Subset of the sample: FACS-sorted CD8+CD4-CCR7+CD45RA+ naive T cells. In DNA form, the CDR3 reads TGTGCCAGCAGCCCCCTAGGGGAGACCCAGTACTTC. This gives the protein CASSPLGETQYF.